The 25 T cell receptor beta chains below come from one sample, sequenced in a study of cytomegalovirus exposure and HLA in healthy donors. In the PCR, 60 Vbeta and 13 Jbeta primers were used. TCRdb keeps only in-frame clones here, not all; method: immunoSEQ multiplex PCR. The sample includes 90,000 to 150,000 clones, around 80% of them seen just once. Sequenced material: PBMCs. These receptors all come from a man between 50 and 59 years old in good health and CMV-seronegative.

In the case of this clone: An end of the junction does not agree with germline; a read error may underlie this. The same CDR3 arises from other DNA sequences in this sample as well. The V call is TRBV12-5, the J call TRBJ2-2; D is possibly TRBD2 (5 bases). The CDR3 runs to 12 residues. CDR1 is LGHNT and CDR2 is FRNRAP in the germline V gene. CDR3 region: CASGQATGELFF. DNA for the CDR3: TGTGCTAGTGGCCAAGCCACCGGGGAGCTGTTTTTC.

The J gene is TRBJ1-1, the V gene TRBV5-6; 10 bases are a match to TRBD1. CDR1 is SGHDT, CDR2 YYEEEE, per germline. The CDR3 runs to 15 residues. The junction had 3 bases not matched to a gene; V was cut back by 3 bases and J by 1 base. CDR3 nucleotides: TGTGCCAGCAGCTGGGGGACAGGGGCGAACACTGAAGCTTTCTTT. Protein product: CASSWGTGANTEAFF.

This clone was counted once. The CDR3 DNA is TGTGCCAGCAGTTTAAACGCTGACTCGAGCTCCTACAATGAGCAGTTCTTC. Protein: CASSLNADSSSYNEQFF. The V gene is TRBV6-9, the J gene TRBJ2-1; D remains ambiguous. This CDR3 has 17 amino acids. The V and J ends lost 4 bases and 0 bases respectively, with 16 bases between them. The germline gives CDR1 MNHGY, CDR2 SVAAGI.

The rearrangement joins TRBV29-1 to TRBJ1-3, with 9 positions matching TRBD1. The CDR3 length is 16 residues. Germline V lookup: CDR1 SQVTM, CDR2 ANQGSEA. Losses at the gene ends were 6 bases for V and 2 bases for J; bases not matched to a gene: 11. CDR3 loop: CSVRGTGSVPGNTIYF. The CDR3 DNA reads TGCAGCGTGAGGGGGACAGGGTCGGTTCCTGGAAACACCATATATTTT.

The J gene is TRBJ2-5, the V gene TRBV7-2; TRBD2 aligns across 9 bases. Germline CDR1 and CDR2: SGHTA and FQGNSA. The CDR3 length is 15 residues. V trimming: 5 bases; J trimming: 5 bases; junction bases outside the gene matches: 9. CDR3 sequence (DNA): TGTGCCAGCAGCCCGGTATTAGCGGGGGCGGAGACCCAGTACTTC. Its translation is CASSPVLAGAETQYF.

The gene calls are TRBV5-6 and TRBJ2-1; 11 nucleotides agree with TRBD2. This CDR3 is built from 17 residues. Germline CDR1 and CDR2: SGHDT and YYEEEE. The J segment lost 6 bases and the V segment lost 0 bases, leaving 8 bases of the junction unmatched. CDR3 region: CASSLAIGLAGGNEQFF. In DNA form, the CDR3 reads TGTGCCAGCAGCTTGGCTATCGGCCTAGCGGGAGGCAATGAGCAGTTCTTC.

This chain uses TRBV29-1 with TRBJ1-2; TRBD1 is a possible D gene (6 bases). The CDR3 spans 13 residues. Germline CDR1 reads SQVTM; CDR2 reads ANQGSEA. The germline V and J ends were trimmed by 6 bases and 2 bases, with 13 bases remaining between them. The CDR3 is CSVDQGRNYGYTF. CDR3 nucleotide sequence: TGCAGCGTCGATCAGGGGCGCAACTATGGCTACACCTTC.

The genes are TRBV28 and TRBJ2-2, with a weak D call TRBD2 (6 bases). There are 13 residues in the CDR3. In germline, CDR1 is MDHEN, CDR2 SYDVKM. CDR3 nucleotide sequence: TGTGCGACCGGCGGGGCCGACACCGGGGAGCTGTTTTTT. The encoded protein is CATGGADTGELFF.

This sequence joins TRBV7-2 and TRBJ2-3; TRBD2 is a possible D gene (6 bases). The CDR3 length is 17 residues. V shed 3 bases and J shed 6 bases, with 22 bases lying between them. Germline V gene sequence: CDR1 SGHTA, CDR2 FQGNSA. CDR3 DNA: TGTGCCAGCAGCTTGCTTGGGCGGACGGGAGACGGGGATACGCAGTATTTT. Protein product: CASSLLGRTGDGDTQYF.

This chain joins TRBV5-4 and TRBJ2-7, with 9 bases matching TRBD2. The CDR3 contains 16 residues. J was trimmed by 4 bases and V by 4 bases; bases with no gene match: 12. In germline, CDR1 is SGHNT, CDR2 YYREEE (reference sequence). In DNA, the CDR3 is TGTGCCAGCAGCCCGGGCCCTAGCGGGATACGTTACGAGCAGTACTTC. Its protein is CASSPGPSGIRYEQYF.

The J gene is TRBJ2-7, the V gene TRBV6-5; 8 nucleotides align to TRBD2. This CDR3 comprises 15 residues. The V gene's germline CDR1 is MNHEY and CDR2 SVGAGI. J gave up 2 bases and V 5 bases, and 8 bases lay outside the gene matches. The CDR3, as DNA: TGTGCCAGCAGTCGGGGGGGGGCTAGTGCCTACGAGCAGTACTTC. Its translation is CASSRGGASAYEQYF.

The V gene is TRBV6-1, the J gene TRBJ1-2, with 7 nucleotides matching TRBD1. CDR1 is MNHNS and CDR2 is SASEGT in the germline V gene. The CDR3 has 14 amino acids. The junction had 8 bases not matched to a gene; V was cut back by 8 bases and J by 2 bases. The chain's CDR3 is CASSRPGQNYGYTF. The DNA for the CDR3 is TGTGCCAGCTCCCGTCCGGGACAGAACTATGGCTACACCTTC.

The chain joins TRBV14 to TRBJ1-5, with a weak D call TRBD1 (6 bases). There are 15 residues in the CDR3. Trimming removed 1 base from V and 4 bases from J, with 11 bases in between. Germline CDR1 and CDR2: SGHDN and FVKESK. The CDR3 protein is CASSQGGGRNQPQHF. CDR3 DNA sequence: TGTGCCAGCAGCCAAGGGGGGGGGCGAAATCAGCCCCAGCATTTT.

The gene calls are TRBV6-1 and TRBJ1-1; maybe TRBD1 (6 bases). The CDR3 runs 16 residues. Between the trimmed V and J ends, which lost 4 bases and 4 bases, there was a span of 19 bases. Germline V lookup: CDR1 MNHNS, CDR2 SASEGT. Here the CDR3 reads CASSGENRVLFTEAFF. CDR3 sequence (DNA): TGTGCCAGCAGTGGGGAAAACAGGGTTCTCTTCACTGAAGCTTTCTTT.

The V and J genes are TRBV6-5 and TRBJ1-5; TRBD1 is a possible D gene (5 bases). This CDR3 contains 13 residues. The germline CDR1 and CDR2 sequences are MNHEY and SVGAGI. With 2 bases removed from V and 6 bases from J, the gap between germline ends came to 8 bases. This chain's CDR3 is CASSYGRGQPQHF. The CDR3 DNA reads TGTGCCAGCAGTTACGGGAGGGGTCAGCCCCAGCATTTT.

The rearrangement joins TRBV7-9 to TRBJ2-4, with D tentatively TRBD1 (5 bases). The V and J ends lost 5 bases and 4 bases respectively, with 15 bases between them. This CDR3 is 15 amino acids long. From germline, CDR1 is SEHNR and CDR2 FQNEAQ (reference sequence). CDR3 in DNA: TGTGCCAGCAGCCCCCGGGTCCAGGGAAAAAACATTCAGTACTTC. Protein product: CASSPRVQGKNIQYF. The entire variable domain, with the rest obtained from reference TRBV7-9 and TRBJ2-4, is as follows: DTGVSQNPRHKITKRGQNVTFRCDPISEHNRLYWYRQTLGQGPEFLTYFQNEAQLEKSRLLSDRFSAERPKGSFSTLEIQRTEQGDSAMYLCASSPRVQGKNIQYFGAGTRLSVL.

The CDR3 DNA follows: TGTGCCAGCGCCTCAACGCGGGCAGAGACCCAGTACTTC. This encodes CASASTRAETQYF. V usage is TRBV18 and J usage is TRBJ2-5, with D maybe TRBD2 (5 bases). The germline CDR1 and CDR2 sequences are KGHSH and LQKENI. This CDR3 has 13 residues. The V end lost 8 bases, the J end lost 4 bases, and 14 bases lay between the germline ends.

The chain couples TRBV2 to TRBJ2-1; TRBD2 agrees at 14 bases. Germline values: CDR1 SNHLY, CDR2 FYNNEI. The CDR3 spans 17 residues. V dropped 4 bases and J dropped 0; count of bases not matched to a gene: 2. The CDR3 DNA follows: TGTGCCAGCAGTGGGGGGACTAGCGGGAGCTCCTACAATGAGCAGTTCTTC. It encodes CASSGGTSGSSYNEQFF. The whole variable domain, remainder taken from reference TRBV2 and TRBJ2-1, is EPEVTQTPSHQVTQMGQEVILRCVPISNHLYFYWYRQILGQKVEFLVSFYNNEISEKSEIFDDQFSVERPDGSNFTLKIRSTKLEDSAMYFCASSGGTSGSSYNEQFFGPGTRLTVL.

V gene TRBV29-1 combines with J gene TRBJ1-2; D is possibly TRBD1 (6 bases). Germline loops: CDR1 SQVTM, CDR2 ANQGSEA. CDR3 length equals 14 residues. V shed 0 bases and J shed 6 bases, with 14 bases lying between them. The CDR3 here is CSVEEVAGVHGYTF. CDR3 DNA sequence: TGCAGCGTTGAAGAAGTGGCAGGGGTCCATGGCTACACCTTC.

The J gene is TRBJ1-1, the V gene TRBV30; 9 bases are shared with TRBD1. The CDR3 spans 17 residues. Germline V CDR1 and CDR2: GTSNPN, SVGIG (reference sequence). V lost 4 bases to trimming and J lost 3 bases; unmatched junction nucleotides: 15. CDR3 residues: CAWIPDRGSVVYTEAFF. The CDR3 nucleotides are TGTGCCTGGATCCCCGACAGGGGGTCAGTAGTATACACTGAAGCTTTCTTT.

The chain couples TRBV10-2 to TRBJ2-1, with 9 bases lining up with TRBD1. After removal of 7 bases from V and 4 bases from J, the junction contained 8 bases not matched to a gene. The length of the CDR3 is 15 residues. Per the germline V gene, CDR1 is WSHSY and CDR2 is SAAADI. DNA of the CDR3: TGCGCCAGCACCGAGTACGGACAGGGGTACAATGAGCAGTTCTTC. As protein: CASTEYGQGYNEQFF.

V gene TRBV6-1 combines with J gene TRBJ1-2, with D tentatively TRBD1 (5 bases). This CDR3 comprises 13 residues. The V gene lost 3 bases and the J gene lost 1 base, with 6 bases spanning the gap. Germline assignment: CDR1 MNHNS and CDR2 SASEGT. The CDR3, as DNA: TGTGCCAGCAGTGAGACAGTTAACTATGGCTACACCTTC. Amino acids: CASSETVNYGYTF.

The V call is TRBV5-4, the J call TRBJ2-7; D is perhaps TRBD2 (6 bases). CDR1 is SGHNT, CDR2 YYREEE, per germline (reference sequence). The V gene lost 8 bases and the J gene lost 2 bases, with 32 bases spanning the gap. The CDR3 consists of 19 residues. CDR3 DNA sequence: TGTGCCAGACGCCCTTCCGGGGGAACCAAACAGGTAGGAACCTACGAGCAGTACTTC. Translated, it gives CARRPSGGTKQVGTYEQYF. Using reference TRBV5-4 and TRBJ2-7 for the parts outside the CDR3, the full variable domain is ETGVTQSPTHLIKTRGQQVTLRCSSQSGHNTVSWYQQALGQGPQFIFQYYREEENGRGNFPPRFSGLQFPNYSSELNVNALELDDSALYLCARRPSGGTKQVGTYEQYFGPGTRLTVT.

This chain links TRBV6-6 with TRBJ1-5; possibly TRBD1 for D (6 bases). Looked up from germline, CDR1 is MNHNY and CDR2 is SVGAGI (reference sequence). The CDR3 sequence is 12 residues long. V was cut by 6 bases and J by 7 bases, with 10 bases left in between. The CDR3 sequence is CASRDSNQPQHF. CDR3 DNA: TGTGCCAGCAGGGACAGTAACCAGCCCCAGCATTTT.

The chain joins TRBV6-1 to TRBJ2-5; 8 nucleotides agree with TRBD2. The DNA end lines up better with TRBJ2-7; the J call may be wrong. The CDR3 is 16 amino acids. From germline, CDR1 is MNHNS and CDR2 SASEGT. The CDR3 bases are TGTGCCAGCAGTGTTTTTAGCGGGGCGTCCTCCTACGAGCAGTACTTC. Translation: CASSVFSGASSYEQYF.